This note documents a single T cell receptor beta chain sequence. Germline and junction disagree at one end, which may indicate a read error. A second PCR, run for about 6 to 11 cycles, used a sample-barcoded 5' primer plus a J-beta primer mix. One entry per CDR3 protein results from TCRdb running MiXCR on the 5' RACE reads. This table holds approximately 1,000,000 distinct CDR3 sequences, less than 50% found once. The sample comes from a study of blood T cells in healthy people across ages. Sequencing input: blood. The receptor comes from a woman aged 55-70 years in good health.

The CDR3 here is CAGSFPLPNTEELFF. The CDR3 DNA reads TGTGCCGGCAGCTTCCCGCTTCCGAACACCGAGGAGCTGTTTTTT. The chain has TRBV7-9 and TRBJ2-2; no clear D. The germline gives CDR1 SEHNR, CDR2 FQNEAQ (reference sequence). The CDR3 has 15 amino acids.